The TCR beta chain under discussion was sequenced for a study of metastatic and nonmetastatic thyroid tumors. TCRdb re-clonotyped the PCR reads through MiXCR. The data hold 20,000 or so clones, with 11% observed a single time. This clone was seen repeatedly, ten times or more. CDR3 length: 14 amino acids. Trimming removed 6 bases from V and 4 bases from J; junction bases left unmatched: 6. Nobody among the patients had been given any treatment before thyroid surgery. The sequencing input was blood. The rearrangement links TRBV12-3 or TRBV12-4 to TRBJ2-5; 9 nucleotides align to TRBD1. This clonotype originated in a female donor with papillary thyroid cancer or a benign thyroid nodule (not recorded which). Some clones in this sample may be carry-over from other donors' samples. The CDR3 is CASRRTGVGETQYF. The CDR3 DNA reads TGTGCCAGCAGACGGACAGGGGTGGGAGAGACCCAGTACTTC.